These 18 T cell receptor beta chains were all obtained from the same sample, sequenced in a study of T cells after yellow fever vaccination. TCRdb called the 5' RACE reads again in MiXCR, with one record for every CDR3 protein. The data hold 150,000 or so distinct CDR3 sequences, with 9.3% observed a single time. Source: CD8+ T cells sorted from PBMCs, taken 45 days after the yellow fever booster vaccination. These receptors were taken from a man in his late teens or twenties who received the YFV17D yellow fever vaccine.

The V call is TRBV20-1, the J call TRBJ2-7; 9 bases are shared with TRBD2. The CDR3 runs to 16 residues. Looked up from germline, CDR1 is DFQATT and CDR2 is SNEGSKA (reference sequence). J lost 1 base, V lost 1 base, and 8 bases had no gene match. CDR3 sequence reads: CSARVDLAGRSYEQYF. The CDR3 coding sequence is TGCAGTGCTAGAGTCGACCTAGCGGGGCGTTCCTACGAGCAGTACTTC.

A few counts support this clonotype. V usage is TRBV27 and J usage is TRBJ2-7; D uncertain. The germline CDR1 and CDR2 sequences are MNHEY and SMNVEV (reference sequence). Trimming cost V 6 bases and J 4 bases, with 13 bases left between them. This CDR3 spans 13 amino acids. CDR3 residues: CASSLRLAYEQYF. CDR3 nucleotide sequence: TGTGCCAGCAGCCTGAGGTTAGCTTACGAGCAGTACTTC.

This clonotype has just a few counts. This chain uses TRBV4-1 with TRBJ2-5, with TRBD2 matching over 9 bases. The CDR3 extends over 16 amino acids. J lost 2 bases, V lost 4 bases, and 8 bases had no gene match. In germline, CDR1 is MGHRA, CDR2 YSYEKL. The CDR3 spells CASSPGAGGEQETQYF. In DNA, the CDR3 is TGCGCCAGCAGCCCCGGGGCGGGGGGGGAGCAAGAGACCCAGTACTTC.

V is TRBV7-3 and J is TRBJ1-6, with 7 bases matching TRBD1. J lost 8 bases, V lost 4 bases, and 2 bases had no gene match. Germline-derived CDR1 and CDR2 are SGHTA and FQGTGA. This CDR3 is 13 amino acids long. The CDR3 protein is CASSWDSYSPLHF. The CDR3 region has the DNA TGTGCCAGCAGCTGGGACAGCTATTCACCCCTCCACTTT.

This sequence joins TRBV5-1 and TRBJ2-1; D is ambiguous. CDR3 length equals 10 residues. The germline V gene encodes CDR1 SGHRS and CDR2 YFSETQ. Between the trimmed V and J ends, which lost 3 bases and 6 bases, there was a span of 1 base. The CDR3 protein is CASSSNEQFF. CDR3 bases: TGCGCCAGCAGCTCCAATGAGCAGTTCTTC. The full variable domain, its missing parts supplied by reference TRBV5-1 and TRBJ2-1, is KAGVTQTPRYLIKTRGQQVTLSCSPISGHRSVSWYQQTPGQGLQFLFEYFSETQRNKGNFPGRFSGRQFSNSRSEMNVSTLELGDSALYLCASSSNEQFFGPGTRLTVL.

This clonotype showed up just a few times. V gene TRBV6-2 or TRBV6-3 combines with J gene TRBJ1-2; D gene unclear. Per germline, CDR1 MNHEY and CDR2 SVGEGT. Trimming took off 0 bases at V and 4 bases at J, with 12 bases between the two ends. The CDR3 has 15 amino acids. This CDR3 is CASSYSYVPSYGYTF. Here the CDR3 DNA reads TGTGCCAGCAGTTACTCGTATGTACCCAGCTATGGCTACACCTTC.

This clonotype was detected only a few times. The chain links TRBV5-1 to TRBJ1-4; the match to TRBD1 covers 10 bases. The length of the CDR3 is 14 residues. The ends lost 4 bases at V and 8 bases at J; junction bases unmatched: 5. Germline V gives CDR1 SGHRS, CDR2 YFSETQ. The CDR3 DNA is TGCGCCAGCAGCCCTGGACAGGGGGTGGAAAAACTGTTTTTT. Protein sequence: CASSPGQGVEKLFF.

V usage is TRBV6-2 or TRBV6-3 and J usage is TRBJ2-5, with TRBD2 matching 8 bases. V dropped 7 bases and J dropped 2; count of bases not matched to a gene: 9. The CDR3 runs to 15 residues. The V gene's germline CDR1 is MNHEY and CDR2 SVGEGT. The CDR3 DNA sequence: TGTGCCAGCAACCTCCCTAGCGGGTCACAAGAGACCCAGTACTTC. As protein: CASNLPSGSQETQYF.

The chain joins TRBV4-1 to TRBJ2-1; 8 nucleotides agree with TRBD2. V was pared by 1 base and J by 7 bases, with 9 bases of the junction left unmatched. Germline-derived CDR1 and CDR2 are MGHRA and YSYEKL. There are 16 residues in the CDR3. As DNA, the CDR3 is TGCGCCAGCAGCCAAGTCTACGGGGGGGCCGGTAATGAGCAGTTCTTC. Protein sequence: CASSQVYGGAGNEQFF.

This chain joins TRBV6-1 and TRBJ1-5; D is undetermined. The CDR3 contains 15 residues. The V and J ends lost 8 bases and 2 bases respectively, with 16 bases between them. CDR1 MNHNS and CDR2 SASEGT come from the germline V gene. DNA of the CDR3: TGTGCCAGCGGTCCTTACCGGTTTGGCAATCAGCCCCAGCATTTT. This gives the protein CASGPYRFGNQPQHF.

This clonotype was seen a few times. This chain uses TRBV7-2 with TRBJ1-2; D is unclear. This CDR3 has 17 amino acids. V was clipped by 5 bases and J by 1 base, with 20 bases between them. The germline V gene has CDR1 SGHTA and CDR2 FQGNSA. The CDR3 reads CASSPLWPRHDNYGYTF. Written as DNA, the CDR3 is TGTGCCAGCAGCCCCCTGTGGCCTCGTCACGATAACTATGGCTACACCTTC. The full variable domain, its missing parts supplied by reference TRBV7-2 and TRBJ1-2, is GAGVSQSPSNKVTEKGKDVELRCDPISGHTALYWYRQSLGQGLEFLIYFQGNSAPDKSGLPSDRFSAERTGGSVSTLTIQRTQQEDSAVYLCASSPLWPRHDNYGYTFGSGTRLTVV.

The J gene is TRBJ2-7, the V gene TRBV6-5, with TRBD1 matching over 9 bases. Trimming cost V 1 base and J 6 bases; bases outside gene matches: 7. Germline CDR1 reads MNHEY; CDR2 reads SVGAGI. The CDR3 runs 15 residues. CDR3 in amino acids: CASSYYRGRVAEQYF. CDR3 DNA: TGTGCCAGCAGTTACTACAGGGGGCGAGTAGCCGAGCAGTACTTC.

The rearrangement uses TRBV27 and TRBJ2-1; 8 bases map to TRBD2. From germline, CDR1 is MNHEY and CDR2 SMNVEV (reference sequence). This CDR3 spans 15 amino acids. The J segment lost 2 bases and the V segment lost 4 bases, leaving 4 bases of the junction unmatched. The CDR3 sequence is CASSSTSGPYNEQFF. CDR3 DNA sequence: TGTGCCAGCAGTTCAACTAGCGGCCCCTACAATGAGCAGTTCTTC.

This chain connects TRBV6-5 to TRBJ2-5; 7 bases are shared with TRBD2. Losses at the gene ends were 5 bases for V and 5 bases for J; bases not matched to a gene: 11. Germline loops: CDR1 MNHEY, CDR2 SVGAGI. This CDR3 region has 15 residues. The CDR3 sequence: CASSGTGREWETQYF. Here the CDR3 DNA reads TGTGCCAGCAGTGGGACTGGGAGGGAGTGGGAGACCCAGTACTTC.

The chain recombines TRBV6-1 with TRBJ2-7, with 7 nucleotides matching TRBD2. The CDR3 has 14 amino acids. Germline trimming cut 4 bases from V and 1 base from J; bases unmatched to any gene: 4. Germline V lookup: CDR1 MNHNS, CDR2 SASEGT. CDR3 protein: CASSATGGSYEQYV. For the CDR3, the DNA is TGTGCCAGCAGTGCAACGGGGGGTTCCTACGAGCAGTACGTC.

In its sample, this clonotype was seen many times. The CDR3 nucleotides are TGTGCCAGCAGCTATGCGACCCAGGTTCGGTTCGGTGAAGCTTTCTTT. As protein: CASSYATQVRFGEAFF. V and J are TRBV6-1 and TRBJ1-1, with D hard to call. V was cut by 6 bases and J by 7 bases, with 24 bases left in between. The CDR3 is made up of 16 amino acids. Per germline, CDR1 MNHNS and CDR2 SASEGT.

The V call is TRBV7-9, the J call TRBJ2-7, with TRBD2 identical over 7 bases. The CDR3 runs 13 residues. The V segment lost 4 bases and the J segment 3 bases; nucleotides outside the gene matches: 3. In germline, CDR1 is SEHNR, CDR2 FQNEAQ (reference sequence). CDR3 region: CASSWEGVYEQYV. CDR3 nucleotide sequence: TGTGCCAGCAGCTGGGAGGGAGTCTACGAGCAGTACGTC.

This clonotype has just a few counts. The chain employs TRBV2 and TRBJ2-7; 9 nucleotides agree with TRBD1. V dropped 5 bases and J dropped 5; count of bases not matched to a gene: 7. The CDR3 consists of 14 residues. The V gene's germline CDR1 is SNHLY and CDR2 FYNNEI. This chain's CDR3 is CASSPGQGFHEQYF. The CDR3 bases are TGTGCCAGCAGTCCGGGACAGGGATTCCACGAGCAGTACTTC. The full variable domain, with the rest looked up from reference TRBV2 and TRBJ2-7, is EPEVTQTPSHQVTQMGQEVILRCVPISNHLYFYWYRQILGQKVEFLVSFYNNEISEKSEIFDDQFSVERPDGSNFTLKIRSTKLEDSAMYFCASSPGQGFHEQYFGPGTRLTVT.